This T cell receptor beta chain was profiled in a study of blood T cell repertoires in COVID-19. In the original workflow: Quantification of nucleated cells was approximated via reference gene primer amplification. The table came from immunoSEQ multiplex PCR; TCRdb's copy has only in-frame clones and leaves some out. V, J and clone size are taken as reported in that table, and D and trimming were inferred from the DNA itself. The sample holds approximately 220,000 clones; roughly 81% are singletons and the top ten take approximately 2.6%. Turning to this clone: Additional DNA sequences in this sample encode the identical CDR3.

Specimen: peripheral blood. The receptor's source is a man aged 50 to 59 who had recovered from COVID-19.

CDR3 coding DNA: TGCAGCGGACAGGGGGCGAACGAGCAGTACTTC. Encoded protein: CSGQGANEQYF. The chain recombines TRBV20-1 with TRBJ2-7, with 11 nucleotides matching TRBD1. Germline CDR1 DFQATT, CDR2 SNEGSKA (reference sequence). The CDR3 contains 11 residues.